One and the same sample provided the 23 T cell receptor beta chains below, sequenced in a study of control samples from healthy donors and cancer patients. Profiled with immunoSEQ multiplex PCR; TCRdb holds only in-frame clones, not every one. This sample has over 80,000 clones; around three quarters occur once, and the top ten carry more than 9%. The specimen sequenced was blood. These receptors were taken from a woman aged 25-40 years in good health.

The chain uses TRBV29-1 and TRBJ1-1, with D tentatively TRBD1 (5 bases). CDR1 and CDR2 from the germline V gene are SQVTM and ANQGSEA. V dropped 5 bases and J dropped 2 bases, with 15 bases sitting between them. CDR3 length equals 14 residues. The CDR3 sequence: CSVSGGVKNTEAFF. The DNA for the CDR3 is TGCAGCGTTTCAGGAGGGGTGAAAAACACTGAAGCTTTCTTT.

The chain has TRBV11-2 and TRBJ2-7; no clear D gene. CDR1 is SGHAT and CDR2 is FQNNGV in the germline V gene. The CDR3 has 13 residues. V was shortened by 0 bases and J by 3 bases, with 6 bases between the two germline ends. The CDR3 DNA follows: TGTGCCAGCAGCTTAGAGTCGGTCTACGAGCAGTACTTC. Translating it yields CASSLESVYEQYF.

This clone was recorded once. The chain recombines TRBV2 with TRBJ1-5, with 8 bases that match TRBD1. The CDR3 runs 16 residues. Germline lookup yields CDR1 SNHLY and CDR2 FYNNEI. With 5 bases clipped from V and 1 base from J, the junction kept 7 bases outside the gene matches. CDR3 in amino acids: CASSPRTGKSNQPQHF. CDR3 sequence (DNA): TGTGCCAGCAGTCCACGGACAGGGAAAAGCAATCAGCCCCAGCATTTT.

The chain employs TRBV6-6 and TRBJ1-2; 8 nucleotides line up with TRBD1. Unmatched junction bases numbered 9, after V lost 4 bases and J lost 2 bases. This CDR3 contains 16 residues. Per the germline V gene, CDR1 is MNHNY and CDR2 is SVGAGI (reference sequence). CDR3 sequence: CASSLLRTGKNYGYTF. CDR3 DNA sequence: TGTGCCAGCAGTTTATTAAGGACAGGGAAAAACTATGGCTACACCTTC.

A note on this clone: In the same sample, other DNA sequences code for this CDR3. The genes are TRBV9 and TRBJ2-4, with 8 bases lining up with TRBD1. V was clipped by 1 base and J by 6 bases; unmatched bases: 6. This CDR3 contains 15 residues. CDR1 SGDLS and CDR2 YYNGEE come from the germline V gene. The CDR3 sequence is CASSVSGGEGNIQYF. The CDR3 nucleotides read TGTGCCAGCAGCGTATCAGGGGGCGAGGGAAACATTCAGTACTTC.

The chain employs TRBV18 and TRBJ1-3, with D maybe TRBD1 (6 bases). Trimming stripped 6 bases from V and 4 bases from J, with 13 bases between. Germline CDR1 KGHSH, CDR2 LQKENI. The CDR3 runs to 14 residues. The CDR3 sequence: CASSKGGEGNTIYF. The DNA for the CDR3 is TGTGCCAGCTCCAAAGGGGGTGAAGGAAACACCATATATTTT. Looking up the rest from reference TRBV18 and TRBJ1-3 gives the full variable domain: NAGVMQNPRHLVRRRGQEARLRCSPMKGHSHVYWYRQLPEEGLKFMVYLQKENIIDESGMPKERFSAEFPKEGPSILRIQQVVRGDSAAYFCASSKGGEGNTIYFGEGSWLTVV.

The V and J genes are TRBV9 and TRBJ2-2; TRBD2 is a possible D gene (5 bases). Germline assignment: CDR1 SGDLS and CDR2 YYNGEE. The V end lost 0 bases, the J end lost 8 bases, and 8 bases lay between the germline ends. This CDR3 is built from 13 residues. The CDR3 region is CASSVGGDGELFF. CDR3 coding DNA: TGTGCCAGCAGCGTAGGGGGAGATGGGGAGCTGTTTTTT.

The chain carries TRBV7-2 and TRBJ1-5; D is undetermined. CDR3 length: 13 amino acids. CDR1 and CDR2 (germline): SGHTA, FQGNSA. Trimming removed 3 bases at V and 5 bases at J, with 8 bases between. Here the CDR3 DNA reads TGTGCCAGCAGCTTCGTCTTGGATCAGCCCCAGCATTTT. Protein product: CASSFVLDQPQHF.

This clone was picked up a small number of times. The genes are TRBV2 and TRBJ2-7; D gene ambiguous. This CDR3 comprises 12 residues. Germline V gene lookup returns CDR1 SNHLY and CDR2 FYNNEI. The V and J ends lost 7 bases and 5 bases respectively, with 12 bases between them. The CDR3 DNA follows: TGTGCCAGCACCGTCCGGGTCCACGAGCAGTACTTC. It is translated as CASTVRVHEQYF. Together with reference TRBV2 and TRBJ2-7, the CDR3 gives the full variable domain: EPEVTQTPSHQVTQMGQEVILRCVPISNHLYFYWYRQILGQKVEFLVSFYNNEISEKSEIFDDQFSVERPDGSNFTLKIRSTKLEDSAMYFCASTVRVHEQYFGPGTRLTVT.

The chain links TRBV6-5 to TRBJ1-2; D might be TRBD1 (5 bases). Trimming took 6 bases from V and 5 from J, leaving 10 bases between them. The CDR3 covers 12 residues. Germline V gene lookup returns CDR1 MNHEY and CDR2 SVGAGI. The CDR3 here is CASSEGPYGYTF. As DNA, the CDR3 is TGTGCCAGCAGCGAGGGACCTTATGGCTACACCTTC.

The chain links TRBV21-1 to TRBJ1-1. TRBV21-1 counts as a pseudogene. The length of the CDR3 is 15 residues. This CDR3 reads CASSKEATANTEAFF. DNA of the CDR3: TGTGCCAGCAGCAAAGAGGCGACGGCCAACACTGAAGCTTTCTTT.

This clone has only one observation. CDR3 nucleotide sequence: TGTGCCAGCAGTTACTCGATGCGGAACTATGGCTACACCTTC. It translates to CASSYSMRNYGYTF. The V and J genes are TRBV6-2 or TRBV6-3 and TRBJ1-2; D unresolved. In germline, CDR1 is MNHEY, CDR2 SVGEGT. The V gene lost 0 bases and the J gene lost 2 bases, with 7 bases spanning the gap. The CDR3 loop spans 14 amino acids.

The CDR3 reads CARSLEQGDPDDYGYTF. In DNA, the CDR3 is TGTGCCAGAAGCTTGGAACAGGGGGACCCTGACGACTATGGCTACACCTTC. This chain joins TRBV5-3 and TRBJ1-2; 8 bases fit TRBD1. TRBV5-3 is filed as an ORF, its function uncertain. This CDR3 is 17 amino acids long. The J segment lost 3 bases and the V segment lost 0 bases, leaving 10 bases of the junction unmatched.

V usage is TRBV10-3 and J usage is TRBJ2-7; D possibly uses TRBD1 or TRBD2 (6 bases each). Germline-derived CDR1 and CDR2 are ENHRY and SYGVKD. The CDR3 extends over 14 amino acids. Deletions cut 2 bases from V and 7 bases from J, with 15 bases between. The CDR3 sequence is CAISEPSRGGEQYF. CDR3 DNA sequence: TGTGCCATCAGTGAGCCGTCGAGAGGGGGGGAGCAGTACTTC.

On this clone: The junction departs from the called germline gene at one end, perhaps through a read error. The chain combines TRBV3-1 (or the pseudogene TRBV3-2) with TRBJ2-2; TRBD1 is a possible D gene (6 bases). CDR1 and CDR2 from the germline V gene are LGHDT and YNNKEL (reference sequence). The CDR3 totals 14 residues. The CDR3 sequence is CASTQQGAVGELFF. The DNA of the CDR3 is TGTGCCAGCACCCAACAGGGAGCGGTCGGGGAGCTGTTTTTT.

The rearrangement links TRBV5-8 to TRBJ1-5; D unresolved. This CDR3 is built from 14 residues. The germline V gene encodes CDR1 SGHTS and CDR2 YDEGEE. The V end was cut by 1 base, the J end by 4 bases, with 9 bases between. The CDR3 is CASSLLIANQPQHF. CDR3 sequence (DNA): TGTGCCAGCAGCTTGTTAATAGCAAATCAGCCCCAGCATTTT.

This rearrangement joins TRBV10-1 to TRBJ2-1, with 7 bases fitting TRBD2. CDR1 WNHNN and CDR2 SYGVQD come from the germline V gene (reference sequence). V was pared by 4 bases and J by 2 bases, with 8 bases of the junction left unmatched. The CDR3 extends over 16 amino acids. CDR3 protein: CASSGGRATAYNEQFF. DNA of the CDR3: TGCGCCAGCAGTGGGGGGAGGGCGACGGCCTACAATGAGCAGTTCTTC.

The chain recombines TRBV9 with TRBJ1-2, with D possibly matching TRBD1 (5 bases). The CDR3 contains 15 residues. V was cut by 4 bases and J by 5 bases, with 18 bases left in between. From germline, CDR1 is SGDLS and CDR2 YYNGEE. CDR3 region: CASSLYDSQVYGYTF. The CDR3 coding sequence is TGTGCCAGCAGCCTATACGACAGCCAAGTATATGGCTACACCTTC.

Here the CDR3 reads CAITGQTPLGGELFF. CDR3 sequence (DNA): TGTGCCATCACGGGACAGACCCCTTTAGGGGGGGAGCTGTTTTTT. The rearrangement links TRBV10-3 to TRBJ2-2, with 7 bases that match TRBD1. CDR3 length: 15 amino acids. CDR1 is ENHRY and CDR2 is SYGVKD in the germline V gene. J gave up 8 bases and V 7 bases, and 13 bases lay outside the gene matches.

The genes are TRBV4-3 and TRBJ2-2; unclear D gene. Germline values: CDR1 LGHNA, CDR2 YSLEER. V dropped 0 bases and J dropped 4 bases, with 9 bases sitting between them. CDR3 length: 15 residues. CDR3: CASSQEVRFTGELFF. The DNA of the CDR3 is TGCGCCAGCAGCCAAGAGGTCCGATTCACCGGGGAGCTGTTTTTT.

This clone was seen only a few times. The chain carries TRBV10-2 and TRBJ1-1, with D perhaps TRBD1 (5 bases). V was trimmed by 3 bases and J by 11 bases, leaving 13 bases between them. The germline CDR1 and CDR2 sequences are WSHSY and SAAADI. This CDR3 has 12 amino acids. The CDR3 reads CASSEIRGSAFF. The CDR3 region has the DNA TGCGCCAGCAGTGAAATTCGGGGGAGTGCTTTCTTT.

V usage is TRBV7-2 and J usage is TRBJ1-2; TRBD1 is a possible D gene (5 bases). Germline values: CDR1 SGHTA, CDR2 FQGNSA. The CDR3 covers 12 residues. The V and J ends lost 3 bases and 6 bases respectively, with 8 bases between them. Written as DNA, the CDR3 is TGTGCCAGCAGCTTTTCGGGGGATGGCTACACCTTC. Residues: CASSFSGDGYTF.

The V and J genes are TRBV10-3 and TRBJ1-3; D uncertain. Trimming took 7 bases from V and 0 from J, leaving 10 bases between them. This CDR3 has 14 residues. Germline V gene sequence: CDR1 ENHRY, CDR2 SYGVKD. Here the CDR3 reads CAITGSLSGNTIYF. DNA of the CDR3: TGTGCCATCACGGGCTCACTCTCTGGAAACACCATATATTTT.